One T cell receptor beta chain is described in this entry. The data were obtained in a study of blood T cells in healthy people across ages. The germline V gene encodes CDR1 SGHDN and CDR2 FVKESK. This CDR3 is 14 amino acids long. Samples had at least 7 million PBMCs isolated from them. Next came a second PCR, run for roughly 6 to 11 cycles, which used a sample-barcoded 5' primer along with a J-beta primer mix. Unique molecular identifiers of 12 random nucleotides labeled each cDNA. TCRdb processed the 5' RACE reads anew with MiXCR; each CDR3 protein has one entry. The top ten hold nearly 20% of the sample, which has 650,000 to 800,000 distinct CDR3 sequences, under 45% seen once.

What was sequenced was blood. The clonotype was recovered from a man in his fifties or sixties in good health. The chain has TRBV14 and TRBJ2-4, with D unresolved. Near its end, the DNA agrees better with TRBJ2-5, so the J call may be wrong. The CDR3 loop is CASSQGLLGETQYF. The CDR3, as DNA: TGTGCCAGCAGCCAAGGCCTTTTGGGGGAGACCCAGTACTTC.